The clone carrying this T cell receptor beta chain was found many times. Its target is not known. This entry is derived from a study of human T cells and chemical hapten exposure. As for the study in general: In the roughly 24-week study, patients were dosed weekly with diphenylcyclopropenone on the scalp throughout. General study findings and limits: Counts of TCRs above 1 in 1000 frequency stayed unchanged with DPC sensitization.

The time point denotes: patch test 1, 2 weeks after DPC sensitization. Treatment noted: therapeutic diphenylcyclopropenone sensitization with weekly scalp DPC. Staff drew blood before applying each patch test. Donation of samples came from alopecia patients who were 18 to 70 years old and suitable for DPC. TCRdb fed the RACE reads into MiXCR, producing one record per CDR3 protein. The table shows 300,000 to 450,000 distinct CDR3 sequences, with around 5% occurring only once. The germline V gene has CDR1 SGHRS and CDR2 YFSETQ. This CDR3 is 17 amino acids long. Trimming stripped 6 bases from V and 6 bases from J, with 25 bases between.

The clonotype was recovered from a woman between 45 and 60 years old with alopecia areata. Some clones in this sample may be carry-over from other donors' samples. The chain links TRBV5-1 to TRBJ2-1; no reliable D call. The source was whole blood, collected in connection with sensitization to the hapten diphenylcyclopropenone (DPC). CDR3 DNA sequence: TGCGCCAGCAAACGTGGTCCGGTTCCTACAAATGTCAATGAGCAGTTCTTC. Protein: CASKRGPVPTNVNEQFF.